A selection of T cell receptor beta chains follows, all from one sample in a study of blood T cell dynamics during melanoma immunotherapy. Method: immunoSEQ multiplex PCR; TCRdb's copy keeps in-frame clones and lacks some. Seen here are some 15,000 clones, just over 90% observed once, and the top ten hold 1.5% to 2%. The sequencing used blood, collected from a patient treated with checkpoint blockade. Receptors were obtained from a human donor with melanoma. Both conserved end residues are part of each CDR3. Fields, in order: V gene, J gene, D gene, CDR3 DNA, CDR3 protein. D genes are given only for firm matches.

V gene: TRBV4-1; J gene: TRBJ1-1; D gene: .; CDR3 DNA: TGCGCCAGCAGCCAAGCGAGGGGCGGGGGTACGACTGAAGCTTTCTTT; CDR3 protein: CASSQARGGGTTEAFF
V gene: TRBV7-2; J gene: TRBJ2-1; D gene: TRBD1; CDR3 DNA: TGTGCCAGCAGCTGGACAGGGGGCTATGAGCAGTTCTTC; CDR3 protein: CASSWTGGYEQFF